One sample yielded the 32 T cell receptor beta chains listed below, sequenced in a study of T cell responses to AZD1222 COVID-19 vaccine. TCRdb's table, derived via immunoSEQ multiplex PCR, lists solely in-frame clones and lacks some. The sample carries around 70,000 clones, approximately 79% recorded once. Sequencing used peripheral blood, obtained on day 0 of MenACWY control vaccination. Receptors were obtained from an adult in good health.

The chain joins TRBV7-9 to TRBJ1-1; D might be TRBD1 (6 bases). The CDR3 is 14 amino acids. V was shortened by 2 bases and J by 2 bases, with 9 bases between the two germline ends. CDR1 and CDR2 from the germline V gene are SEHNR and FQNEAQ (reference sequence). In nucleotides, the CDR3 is TGTGCCAGCAGCTTAAGGGACATAAACACTGAAGCTTTCTTT. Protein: CASSLRDINTEAFF.

The CDR3 reads CASSLGGQATNGYTF. In DNA, the CDR3 is TGTGCCAGCAGCTTAGGTGGACAGGCAACTAATGGCTACACCTTC. The J gene is TRBJ1-2, the V gene TRBV7-8; TRBD1 matches at 7 bases. Germline values: CDR1 SGHVS, CDR2 FQNEAQ. CDR3 length: 15 amino acids. V shed 1 base and J 6 bases; nucleotides not matched to a gene: 8. The variable domain in full, completed from reference TRBV7-8 and TRBJ1-2, reads GAGVSQSPRYKVAKRGQDVALRCDPISGHVSLFWYQQALGQGPEFLTYFQNEAQLDKSGLPSDRFFAERPEGSVSTLKIQRTQQEDSAVYLCASSLGGQATNGYTFGSGTRLTVV.

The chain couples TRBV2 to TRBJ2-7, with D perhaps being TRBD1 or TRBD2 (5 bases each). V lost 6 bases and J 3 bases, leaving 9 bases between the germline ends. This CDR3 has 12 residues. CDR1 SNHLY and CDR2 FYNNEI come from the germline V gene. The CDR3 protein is CASRGDRYEQYF. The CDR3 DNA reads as TGTGCCAGCAGAGGGGACCGCTACGAGCAGTACTTC.

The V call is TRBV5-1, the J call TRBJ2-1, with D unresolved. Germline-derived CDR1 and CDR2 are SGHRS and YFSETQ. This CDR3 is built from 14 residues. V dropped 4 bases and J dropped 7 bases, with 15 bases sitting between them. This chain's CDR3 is CASSQQSILNEQFF. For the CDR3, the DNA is TGCGCCAGCAGCCAACAATCGATCCTAAATGAGCAGTTCTTC.

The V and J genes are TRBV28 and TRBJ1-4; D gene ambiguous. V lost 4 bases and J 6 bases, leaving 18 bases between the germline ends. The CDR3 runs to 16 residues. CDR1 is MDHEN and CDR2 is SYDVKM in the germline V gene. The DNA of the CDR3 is TGTGCCAGCAGTTCCCGATTAGGGCAGGACTATGAAAAACTGTTTTTT. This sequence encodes CASSSRLGQDYEKLFF.

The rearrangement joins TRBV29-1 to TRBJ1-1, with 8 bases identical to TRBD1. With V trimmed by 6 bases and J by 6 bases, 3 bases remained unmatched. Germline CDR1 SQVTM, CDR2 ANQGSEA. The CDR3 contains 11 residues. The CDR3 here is CSVGQAAEAFF. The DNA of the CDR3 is TGCAGCGTGGGACAGGCGGCTGAAGCTTTCTTT.

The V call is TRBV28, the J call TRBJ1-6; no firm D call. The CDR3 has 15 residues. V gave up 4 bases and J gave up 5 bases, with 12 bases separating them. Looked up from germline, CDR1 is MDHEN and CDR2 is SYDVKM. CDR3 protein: CASSSLGLNNSPLHF. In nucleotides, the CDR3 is TGTGCCAGCAGTTCCTTGGGTCTTAATAATTCACCCCTCCACTTT.

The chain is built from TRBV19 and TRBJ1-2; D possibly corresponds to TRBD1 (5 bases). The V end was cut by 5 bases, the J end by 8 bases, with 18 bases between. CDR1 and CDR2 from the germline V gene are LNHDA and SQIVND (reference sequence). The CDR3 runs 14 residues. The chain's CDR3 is CASSVGDAVRGYTF. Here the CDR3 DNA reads TGTGCCAGTAGTGTTGGGGACGCGGTACGGGGCTACACCTTC.

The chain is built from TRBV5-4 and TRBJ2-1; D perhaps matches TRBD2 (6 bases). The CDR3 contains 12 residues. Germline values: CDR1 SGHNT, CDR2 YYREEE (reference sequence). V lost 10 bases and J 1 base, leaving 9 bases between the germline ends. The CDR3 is CAYRGSYNEQFF. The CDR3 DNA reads TGTGCCTACCGGGGGTCCTACAATGAGCAGTTCTTC.

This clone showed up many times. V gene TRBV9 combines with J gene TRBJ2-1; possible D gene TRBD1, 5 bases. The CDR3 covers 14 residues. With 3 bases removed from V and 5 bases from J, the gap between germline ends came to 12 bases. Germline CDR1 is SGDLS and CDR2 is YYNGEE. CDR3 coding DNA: TGTGCCAGCAGCGGAAAAGACAGTAACAATGAGCAGTTCTTC. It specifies CASSGKDSNNEQFF.

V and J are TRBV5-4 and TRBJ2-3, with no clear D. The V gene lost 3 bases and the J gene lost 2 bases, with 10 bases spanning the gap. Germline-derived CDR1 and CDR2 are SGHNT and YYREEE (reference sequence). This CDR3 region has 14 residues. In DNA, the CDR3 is TGTGCCAGCAGCTCCAGTTCTACCACAGATACGCAGTATTTT. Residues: CASSSSSTTDTQYF.

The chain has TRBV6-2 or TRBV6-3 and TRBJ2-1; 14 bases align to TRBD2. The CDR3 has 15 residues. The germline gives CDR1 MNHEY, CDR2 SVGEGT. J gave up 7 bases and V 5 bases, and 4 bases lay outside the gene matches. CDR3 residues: CASSHGLAGGNEQFF. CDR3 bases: TGTGCCAGCAGTCATGGACTAGCGGGGGGTAATGAGCAGTTCTTC.

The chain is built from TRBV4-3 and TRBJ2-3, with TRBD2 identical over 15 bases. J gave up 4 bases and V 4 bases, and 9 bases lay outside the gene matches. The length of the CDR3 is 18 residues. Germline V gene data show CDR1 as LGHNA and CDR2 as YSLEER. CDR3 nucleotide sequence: TGCGCCAGCAGCCCCTTTTTTGGACTAGCGGGGGGGCCAGATACGCAGTATTTT. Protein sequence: CASSPFFGLAGGPDTQYF.

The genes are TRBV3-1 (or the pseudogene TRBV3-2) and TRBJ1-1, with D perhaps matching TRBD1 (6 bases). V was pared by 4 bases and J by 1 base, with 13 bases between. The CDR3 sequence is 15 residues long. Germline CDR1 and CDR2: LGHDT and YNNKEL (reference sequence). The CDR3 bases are TGTGCCAGCAGCCCGATAAGAGGGGGGAACACTGAAGCTTTCTTT. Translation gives CASSPIRGGNTEAFF.

This chain's CDR3 is CASSQVLSYGYTF. The DNA of the CDR3 is TGTGCCAGCAGCCAAGTATTAAGCTATGGCTACACCTTC. The chain recombines TRBV4-2 with TRBJ1-2; D uncertain. Deletions cut 1 base from V and 4 bases from J, with 7 bases between. In germline, CDR1 is LGHNA, CDR2 YNFKEQ. The CDR3 covers 13 residues.

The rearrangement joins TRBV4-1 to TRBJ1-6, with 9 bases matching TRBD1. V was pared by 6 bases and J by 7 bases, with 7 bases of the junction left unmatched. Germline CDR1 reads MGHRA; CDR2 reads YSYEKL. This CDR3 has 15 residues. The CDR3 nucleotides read TGCGCCAGCAGTGTGACCGGGACAGGGAATTCACCCCTCCACTTT. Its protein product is CASSVTGTGNSPLHF.

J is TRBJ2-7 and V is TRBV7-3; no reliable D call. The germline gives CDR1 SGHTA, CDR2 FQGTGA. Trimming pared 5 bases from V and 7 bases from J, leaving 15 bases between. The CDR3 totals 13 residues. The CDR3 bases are TGTGCCAGCAGCCCCGGACCACAATTAGAGCAGTACTTC. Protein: CASSPGPQLEQYF.

This CDR3 reads CASSIALQEGGYTF. Written as DNA, the CDR3 is TGTGCCAGTAGTATAGCCCTCCAGGAGGGTGGCTACACCTTC. The V call is TRBV19, the J call TRBJ1-2; D gene uncertain. The CDR3 contains 14 residues. Germline V CDR1 and CDR2: LNHDA, SQIVND (reference sequence). V lost 1 base to trimming and J lost 7 bases, with 13 bases between them.

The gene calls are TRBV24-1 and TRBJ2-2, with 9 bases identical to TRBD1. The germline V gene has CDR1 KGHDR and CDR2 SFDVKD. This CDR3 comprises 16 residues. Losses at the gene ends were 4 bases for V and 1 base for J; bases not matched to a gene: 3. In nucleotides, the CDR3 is TGTGCCACCAGTGACCCGGGACAGGGGAACACCGGGGAGCTGTTTTTT. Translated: CATSDPGQGNTGELFF.

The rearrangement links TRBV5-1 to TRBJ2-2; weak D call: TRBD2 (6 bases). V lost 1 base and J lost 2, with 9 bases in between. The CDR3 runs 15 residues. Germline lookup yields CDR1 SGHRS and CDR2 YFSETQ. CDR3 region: CASSLYGGNTGELFF. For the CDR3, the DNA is TGCGCCAGCAGCTTGTACGGGGGAAACACCGGGGAGCTGTTTTTT.

The CDR3 DNA sequence: TGCGCCAGCAGCCAAGATAGCAGGGGCTACACCTTC. Amino acids: CASSQDSRGYTF. J is TRBJ1-2 and V is TRBV4-1; no clear D. CDR3 size: 12 residues. Germline-derived CDR1 and CDR2 are MGHRA and YSYEKL. The V gene lost 0 bases and the J gene lost 8 bases, with 7 bases spanning the gap.

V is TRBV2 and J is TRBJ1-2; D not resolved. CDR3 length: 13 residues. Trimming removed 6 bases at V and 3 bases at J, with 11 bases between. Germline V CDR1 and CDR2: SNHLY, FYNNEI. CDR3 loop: CASRDGQYYGYTF. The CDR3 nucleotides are TGTGCCAGCAGGGACGGGCAGTACTATGGCTACACCTTC. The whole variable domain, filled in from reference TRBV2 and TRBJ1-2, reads EPEVTQTPSHQVTQMGQEVILRCVPISNHLYFYWYRQILGQKVEFLVSFYNNEISEKSEIFDDQFSVERPDGSNFTLKIRSTKLEDSAMYFCASRDGQYYGYTFGSGTRLTVV.

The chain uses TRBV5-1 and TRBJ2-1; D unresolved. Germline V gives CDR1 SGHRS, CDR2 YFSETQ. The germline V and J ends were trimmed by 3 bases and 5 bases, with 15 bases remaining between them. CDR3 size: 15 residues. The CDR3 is CASSSTSVPNNEQFF. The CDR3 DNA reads TGCGCCAGCAGCTCGACTTCCGTACCTAACAATGAGCAGTTCTTC.

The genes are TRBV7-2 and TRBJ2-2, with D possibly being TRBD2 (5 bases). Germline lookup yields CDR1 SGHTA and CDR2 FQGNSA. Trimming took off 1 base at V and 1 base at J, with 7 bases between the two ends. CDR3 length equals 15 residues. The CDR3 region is CASSLVGGNTGELFF. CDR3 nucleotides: TGTGCCAGCAGCTTAGTCGGAGGGAACACCGGGGAGCTGTTTTTT. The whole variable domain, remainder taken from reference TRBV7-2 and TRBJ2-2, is GAGVSQSPSNKVTEKGKDVELRCDPISGHTALYWYRQSLGQGLEFLIYFQGNSAPDKSGLPSDRFSAERTGGSVSTLTIQRTQQEDSAVYLCASSLVGGNTGELFFGEGSRLTVL.

In DNA form, the CDR3 reads TGTGCCAGCAGCTTGGTAGGGAGCACTGAAGCTTTCTTT. Encoded protein: CASSLVGSTEAFF. V gene TRBV5-6 combines with J gene TRBJ1-1, with D unresolved. V dropped 0 bases and J dropped 4 bases, with 7 bases sitting between them. The length of the CDR3 is 13 residues. CDR1 and CDR2 from the germline V gene are SGHDT and YYEEEE. The entire variable domain, with the rest obtained from reference TRBV5-6 and TRBJ1-1, is as follows: DAGVTQSPTHLIKTRGQQVTLRCSPKSGHDTVSWYQQALGQGPQFIFQYYEEEERQRGNFPDRFSGHQFPNYSSELNVNALLLGDSALYLCASSLVGSTEAFFGQGTRLTVV.

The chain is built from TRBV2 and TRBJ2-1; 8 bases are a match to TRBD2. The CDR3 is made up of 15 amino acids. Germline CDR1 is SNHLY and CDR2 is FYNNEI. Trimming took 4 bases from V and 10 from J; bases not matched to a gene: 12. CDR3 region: CASSVDGRDWEEQFF. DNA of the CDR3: TGTGCCAGCAGTGTTGACGGGAGGGACTGGGAAGAGCAGTTCTTC. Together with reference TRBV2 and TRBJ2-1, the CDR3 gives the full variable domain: EPEVTQTPSHQVTQMGQEVILRCVPISNHLYFYWYRQILGQKVEFLVSFYNNEISEKSEIFDDQFSVERPDGSNFTLKIRSTKLEDSAMYFCASSVDGRDWEEQFFGPGTRLTVL.

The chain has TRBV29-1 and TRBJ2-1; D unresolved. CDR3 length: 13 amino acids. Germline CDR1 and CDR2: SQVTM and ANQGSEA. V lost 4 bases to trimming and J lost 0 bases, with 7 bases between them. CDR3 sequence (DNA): TGCAGCGTTGGGCGGAGCTCCTACAATGAGCAGTTCTTC. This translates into CSVGRSSYNEQFF.

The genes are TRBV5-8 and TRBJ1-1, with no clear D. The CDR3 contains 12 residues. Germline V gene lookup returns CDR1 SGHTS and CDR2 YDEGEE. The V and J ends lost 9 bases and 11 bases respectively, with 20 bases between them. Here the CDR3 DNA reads TGTGCCACGACAAGGTCCTCTGTAGACGCTTTCTTT. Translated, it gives CATTRSSVDAFF.

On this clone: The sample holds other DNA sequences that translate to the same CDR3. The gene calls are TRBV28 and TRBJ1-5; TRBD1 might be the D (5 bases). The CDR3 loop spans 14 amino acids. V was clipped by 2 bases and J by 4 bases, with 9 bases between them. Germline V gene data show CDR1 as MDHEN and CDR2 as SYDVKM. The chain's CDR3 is CASSLGGTNQPQHF. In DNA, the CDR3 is TGTGCCAGCAGTTTAGGAGGGACTAATCAGCCCCAGCATTTT.

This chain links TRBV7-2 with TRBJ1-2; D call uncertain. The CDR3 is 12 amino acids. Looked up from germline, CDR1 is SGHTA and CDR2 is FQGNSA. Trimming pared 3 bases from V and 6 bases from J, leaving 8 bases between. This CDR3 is CASSLRLNGYTF. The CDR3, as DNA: TGTGCCAGCAGCTTGAGGCTTAATGGCTACACCTTC.

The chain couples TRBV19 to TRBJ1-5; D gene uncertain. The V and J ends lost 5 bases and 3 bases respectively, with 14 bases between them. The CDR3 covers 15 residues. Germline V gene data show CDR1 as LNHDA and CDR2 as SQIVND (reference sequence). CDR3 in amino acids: CASSPRWTANQPQHF. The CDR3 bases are TGTGCCAGTAGTCCGCGATGGACGGCCAATCAGCCCCAGCATTTT.

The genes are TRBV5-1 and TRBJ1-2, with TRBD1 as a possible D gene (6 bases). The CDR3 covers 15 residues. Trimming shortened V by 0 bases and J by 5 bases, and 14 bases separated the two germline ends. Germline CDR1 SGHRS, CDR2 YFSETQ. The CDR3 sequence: CASSLGTEKGYGYTF. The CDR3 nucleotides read TGCGCCAGCAGCTTGGGGACAGAAAAAGGGTATGGCTACACCTTC.